These T cell receptor beta chains were read from a single sample in a study of siplizumab effects on memory and regulatory T cells. TCRdb's copy holds only in-frame clones and misses some; the assay was immunoSEQ multiplex PCR. The table shows some 97,000 clones, with more than 90% occurring only once. The sequenced sample was CD4+ T cells sorted from blood. These receptors all come from a human donor in good health. The CDR3 runs from the conserved cysteine through the conserved F or W. The D gene is left open where the match is weak. Where a row states a size, it is once, few, many or the class of an expanded clone; other rows omit it.

V gene,D gene,clone size,J gene,CDR3 DNA,CDR3 protein
TRBV6-5,TRBD2,-,TRBJ2-1,TGTGCCAGCAGGCATACTAGCGGGGCAAATGAGCAGTTCTTC,CASRHTSGANEQFF
TRBV25-1,TRBD1,-,TRBJ1-2,TGTGCCAGCAGTGGACAGGGGGCTAACTATGGCTACACCTTC,CASSGQGANYGYTF
TRBV7-3,TRBD2,-,TRBJ2-5,TGTGCCAGCAGCCCCAGCGGGGGGAGGGGAGAGACCCAGTACTTC,CASSPSGGRGETQYF
TRBV7-2,-,once,TRBJ2-7,TGTGCCAGCAGCTTAGGTCGCGGCGAGAGCTCCTACGAGCAGTACTTC,CASSLGRGESSYEQYF
TRBV10-3,TRBD1,-,TRBJ2-2,TGTGCCATCAGAGGAGGACAGGGGAACACCGGGGAGCTGTTTTTT,CAIRGGQGNTGELFF
TRBV11-3,-,once,TRBJ2-7,TGTGCCAGCAGCACCGGCTACGAGCAGTACTTC,CASSTGYEQYF
TRBV7-2,TRBD2,-,TRBJ2-7,TGTGCCAGCAGCTTAGCGGGACTAGCGGCTTCCTACGAGCAGTACTTC,CASSLAGLAASYEQYF
TRBV30,-,-,TRBJ1-2,TGTGCCTGGAGTGTGCGGGGTTCGGGCTACACCTTC,CAWSVRGSGYTF
TRBV9,-,-,TRBJ2-1,TGTGCCAGCAGCGTAGAAGGGGGGGCCTACAATGAGCAGTTCTTC,CASSVEGGAYNEQFF
TRBV7-2,-,-,TRBJ2-2,TGTGCCAGCAGCTTAGTAAGGGCGAGGACAACTCTCACCGGGGAGCTGTTTTTT,CASSLVRARTTLTGELFF
TRBV7-6,-,-,TRBJ2-5,TGTGCCAGCAGCTTAGTTGCCCCTGTAGTGGCGCACCAAGAGACCCAGTACTTC,CASSLVAPVVAHQETQYF
TRBV14,-,-,TRBJ2-3,TGTGCCAGCAGCCCCCCCGGGCGCATCACAGATACGCAGTATTTT,CASSPPGRITDTQYF
TRBV5-4,-,once,TRBJ2-7,TGTGCCAGCAGCTTACGAGACAGGAACTACGAGCAGTACTTC,CASSLRDRNYEQYF
TRBV7-2,-,-,TRBJ1-3,TGTGCCAGCAGCCGGGGGCAGGGAAACACCATATATTTT,CASSRGQGNTIYF
TRBV5-1,-,-,TRBJ1-4,TGCGCCAGCAGCTTAGGGGACCGGCAGGGCAATGAAAAACTGTTTTTT,CASSLGDRQGNEKLFF
TRBV19,-,-,TRBJ1-2,TGTGCCAGTAGTATAGGCAATAAATTCTATGGCTACACCTTC,CASSIGNKFYGYTF
TRBV28,-,-,TRBJ1-5,TGTGCCAGCAGTTATGACCTAAGCAATCAGCCCCAGCATTTT,CASSYDLSNQPQHF
TRBV5-1,TRBD2,-,TRBJ2-2,TGCGCCAGCAGCTTGAGAGCGGGGGTCGAAGGGGAGCTGTTTTTT,CASSLRAGVEGELFF
TRBV7-2,TRBD2,-,TRBJ2-1,TGTGCCAGCAGCTTCCTACCAGCGGGGGCCCCGGATGAGCAGTTCTTC,CASSFLPAGAPDEQFF
TRBV27,TRBD2,-,TRBJ2-1,TGTGCCAGCAGTTCCGGGACTAGCGGATACAATGAGCAGTTCTTC,CASSSGTSGYNEQFF
TRBV5-1,TRBD1,-,TRBJ1-1,TGCGCCAGCAGGTCTGGGACAGGGGATGAAGCTTTCTTT,CASRSGTGDEAFF
TRBV28,-,-,TRBJ2-3,TGTGCCAGCAGTCTACCGGGACAAGACACAGATACGCAGTATTTT,CASSLPGQDTDTQYF
TRBV5-4,TRBD2,-,TRBJ2-3,TGTGCCAGCAGCGCGAGTAGCGGGGGTCTCACAGATACGCAGTATTTT,CASSASSGGLTDTQYF
TRBV27,-,-,TRBJ2-3,TGTGCCAGCAGTTTATTCCGCACAGATACGCAGTATTTT,CASSLFRTDTQYF
TRBV7-9,TRBD1,-,TRBJ2-2,TGTGCCAGCAGCCGCTACCGGACAGGGAGCACCGGGGAGCTGTTTTTT,CASSRYRTGSTGELFF
TRBV19,TRBD1,-,TRBJ2-7,TGTGCCAGTAGTATGTACAGGGGCAGGGGTTACGAGCAGTACTTC,CASSMYRGRGYEQYF
TRBV28,-,-,TRBJ2-4,TGTGCCAGCAGCTCCAGGGCGGCAGGTAACATTCAGTACTTC,CASSSRAAGNIQYF
TRBV2,-,-,TRBJ1-5,TGTGCCAGCAGGCGGGGGCAGAGCAATCAGCCCCAGCATTTT,CASRRGQSNQPQHF
TRBV7-2,TRBD2,-,TRBJ2-3,TGTGCCAGCAGTATAACGGGGGGGCCGGGAGATACGCAGTATTTT,CASSITGGPGDTQYF